One and the same sample provided the 13 T cell receptor beta chains below, sequenced in a study of neurological immune-mediated disorders. MiXCR, run by TCRdb on the 5' RACE reads, gives a single entry per CDR3 protein. The sample consists of approximately 130,000 distinct CDR3 sequences, about 3.4% of them appearing once. Source material: PBMCs. These receptors were obtained from a woman aged 25 to 39 with multiple sclerosis.

This clonotype was counted ten times or more. The chain has TRBV12-3 or TRBV12-4 and TRBJ1-3; D is uncertain. The V end lost 6 bases, the J end lost 0 bases, and 18 bases lay between the germline ends. CDR3 length equals 17 residues. As DNA, the CDR3 is TGTGCCAGCAGAACTCAGGTCATACCTTTCTCTGGAAACACCATATATTTT. Translation gives CASRTQVIPFSGNTIYF.

This clonotype came up many times. The genes are TRBV6-2 or TRBV6-3 and TRBJ2-1; TRBD2 agrees at 7 bases. Germline lookup yields CDR1 MNHEY and CDR2 SVGEGT. V lost 4 bases and J lost 9; bases outside the gene matches: 9. The CDR3 runs to 14 residues. The CDR3 loop reads CASSFTGLAGEQFF. DNA of the CDR3: TGTGCCAGCAGTTTCACGGGATTAGCGGGTGAGCAGTTCTTC.

This clonotype showed up many times. V is TRBV29-1 and J is TRBJ2-7; the match to TRBD1 covers 10 bases. The CDR3 length is 14 residues. The V and J ends lost 4 bases and 6 bases, in that order; junction bases with no gene match: 9. Germline-derived CDR1 and CDR2 are SQVTM and ANQGSEA. The CDR3 bases are TGCAGCGTTGTTCCGGGACAGGGGAGGGCCGAGCAGTACTTC. Residues: CSVVPGQGRAEQYF.

The sample holds many counts of this clonotype. The chain recombines TRBV12-3 or TRBV12-4 with TRBJ2-2; D possibly matches TRBD1 or TRBD2 (5 bases each). V shed 11 bases and J shed 3 bases, with 13 bases lying between them. CDR3 length: 13 residues. CDR3 in DNA: TGTGCCGGGGGAGCCCCCTACACCGGGGAGCTGTTTTTT. Encoded protein: CAGGAPYTGELFF.

This clonotype was recorded at least ten times. The V and J genes are TRBV5-1 and TRBJ2-2; D is unresolved. V shed 0 bases and J shed 0 bases, with 6 bases lying between them. There are 15 residues in the CDR3. Per germline, CDR1 SGHRS and CDR2 YFSETQ. CDR3 DNA: TGCGCCAGCAGCTTGGCCCTGGCGAACACCGGGGAGCTGTTTTTT. Protein: CASSLALANTGELFF. Drawing the rest from reference TRBV5-1 and TRBJ2-2, the complete variable domain is KAGVTQTPRYLIKTRGQQVTLSCSPISGHRSVSWYQQTPGQGLQFLFEYFSETQRNKGNFPGRFSGRQFSNSRSEMNVSTLELGDSALYLCASSLALANTGELFFGEGSRLTVL.

Only a few counts were recorded for this clonotype. V and J are TRBV7-2 and TRBJ1-1, with D possibly matching TRBD1 (5 bases). This CDR3 has 17 residues. V was clipped by 1 base and J by 1 base, with 16 bases between them. Germline assignment: CDR1 SGHTA and CDR2 FQGNSA. In DNA form, the CDR3 reads TGTGCCAGCAGCTTAGTGGCGAAGGCGGGACCGAACACTGAAGCTTTCTTT. It specifies CASSLVAKAGPNTEAFF. The complete variable domain, with remaining parts taken from reference TRBV7-2 and TRBJ1-1, reads GAGVSQSPSNKVTEKGKDVELRCDPISGHTALYWYRQSLGQGLEFLIYFQGNSAPDKSGLPSDRFSAERTGGSVSTLTIQRTQQEDSAVYLCASSLVAKAGPNTEAFFGQGTRLTVV.

This clonotype was seen at least ten times. The chain is built from TRBV4-3 and TRBJ2-1; TRBD2 might be the D (5 bases). V gave up 1 base and J gave up 5 bases, with 12 bases separating them. This CDR3 comprises 15 residues. In germline, CDR1 is LGHNA, CDR2 YSLEER. CDR3: CASSQGTGWDNEQFF. CDR3 nucleotide sequence: TGCGCCAGCAGCCAAGGAACGGGATGGGACAATGAGCAGTTCTTC.

This clonotype was counted ten times or more. The chain carries TRBV15 and TRBJ2-7, with D perhaps TRBD1 or TRBD2 (8 bases each). V lost 5 bases and J lost 6, with 20 bases in between. The CDR3 loop spans 15 amino acids. Germline loops: CDR1 LNHNV, CDR2 YYDKDF (reference sequence). For the CDR3, the DNA is TGTGCCACCAGCGCGCGGGGGGCAGGGGGCCCCGAGCAGTACTTC. It codes for CATSARGAGGPEQYF.

Ten or more counts support this clonotype. The rearrangement uses TRBV20-1 and TRBJ2-3; a possible D gene is TRBD2 (5 bases). The germline V gene has CDR1 DFQATT and CDR2 SNEGSKA (reference sequence). The CDR3 consists of 13 residues. With 4 bases removed from V and 2 bases from J, the gap between germline ends came to 10 bases. The CDR3 sequence: CSAKRAHTDTQYF. The DNA for the CDR3 is TGCAGTGCTAAGAGGGCGCACACAGATACGCAGTATTTT.

The table lists this clonotype with many counts. CDR3 nucleotides: TGTGCCAGCAGCATGACAGCTACAGGATCTGAAGCTTTCTTT. Its protein product is CASSMTATGSEAFF. The chain has TRBV12-3 or TRBV12-4 and TRBJ1-1; a possible D gene is TRBD1 (5 bases). Trimming removed 6 bases at V and 6 bases at J, with 17 bases between. The CDR3 consists of 14 residues.

This clonotype has at least ten counts. The V and J genes are TRBV6-5 and TRBJ2-1; TRBD2 aligns across 7 bases. Germline trimming cut 7 bases from V and 6 bases from J; bases unmatched to any gene: 6. The CDR3 consists of 13 residues. Germline lookup yields CDR1 MNHEY and CDR2 SVGAGI. The CDR3 region is CASTGDYLNEQFF. CDR3 in DNA: TGTGCCAGCACGGGGGACTACCTCAATGAGCAGTTCTTC.

This clonotype was counted ten times or more. For the CDR3, the DNA is TGTGCCAGCACCCGTAGGCGGGGAGGGACTGAAGCTTTCTTT. Its protein product is CASTRRRGGTEAFF. The V and J genes are TRBV6-5 and TRBJ1-1; D is ambiguous. The V gene lost 7 bases and the J gene lost 5 bases, with 17 bases spanning the gap. The CDR3 is made up of 14 amino acids. Germline CDR1 MNHEY, CDR2 SVGAGI.

This clonotype was detected many times. CDR3 sequence: CASSYSSLRGAYHEQYF. The CDR3 DNA reads TGTGCCAGCAGTTACTCGAGCCTCCGCGGGGCCTACCACGAGCAGTACTTC. The gene calls are TRBV6-5 and TRBJ2-7, with a possible D match to TRBD2 (6 bases). The CDR3 loop spans 17 amino acids. CDR1 MNHEY and CDR2 SVGAGI come from the germline V gene. Trimming cost V 0 bases and J 5 bases, with 20 bases left between them.